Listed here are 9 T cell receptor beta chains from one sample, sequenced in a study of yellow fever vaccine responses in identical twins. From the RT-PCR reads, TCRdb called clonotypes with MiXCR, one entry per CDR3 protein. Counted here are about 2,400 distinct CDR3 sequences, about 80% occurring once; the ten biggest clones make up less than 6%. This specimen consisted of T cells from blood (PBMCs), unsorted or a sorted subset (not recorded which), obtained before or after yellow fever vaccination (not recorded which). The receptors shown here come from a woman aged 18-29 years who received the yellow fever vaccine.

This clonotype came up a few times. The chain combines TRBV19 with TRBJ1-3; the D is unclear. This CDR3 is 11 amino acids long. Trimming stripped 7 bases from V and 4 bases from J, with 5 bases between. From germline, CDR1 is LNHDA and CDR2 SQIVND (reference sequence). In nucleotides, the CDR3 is TGTGCCAGTAAGATCGGAAACACCATATATTTT. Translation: CASKIGNTIYF.

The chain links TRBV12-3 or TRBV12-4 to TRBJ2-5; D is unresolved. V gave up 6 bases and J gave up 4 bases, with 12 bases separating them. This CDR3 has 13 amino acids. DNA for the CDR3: TGTGCCAGCAGACCCGACCTGGGAGAGACCCAGTACTTC. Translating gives CASRPDLGETQYF.

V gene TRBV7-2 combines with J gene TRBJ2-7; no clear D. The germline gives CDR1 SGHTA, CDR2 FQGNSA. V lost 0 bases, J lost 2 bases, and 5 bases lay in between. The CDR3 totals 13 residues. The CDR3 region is CASSLAQTYEQYF. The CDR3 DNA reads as TGTGCCAGCAGCTTAGCCCAAACCTACGAGCAGTACTTC.

For the CDR3, the DNA is TGTGCCAGCAGCTTAGTGTCGGGGGGAAACATTCAGTACTTC. It specifies CASSLVSGGNIQYF. The gene calls are TRBV7-2 and TRBJ2-4; TRBD2 agrees at 7 bases. The CDR3 spans 14 residues. CDR1 and CDR2 (germline): SGHTA, FQGNSA. V lost 1 base to trimming and J lost 6 bases; unmatched junction nucleotides: 3.

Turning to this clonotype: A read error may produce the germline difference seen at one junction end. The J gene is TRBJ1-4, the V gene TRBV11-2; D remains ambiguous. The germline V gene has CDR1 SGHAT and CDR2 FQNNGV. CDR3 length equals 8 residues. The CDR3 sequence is CASSLSVF. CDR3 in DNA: TGTGCCAGCAGCTTATCGGTTTTT.

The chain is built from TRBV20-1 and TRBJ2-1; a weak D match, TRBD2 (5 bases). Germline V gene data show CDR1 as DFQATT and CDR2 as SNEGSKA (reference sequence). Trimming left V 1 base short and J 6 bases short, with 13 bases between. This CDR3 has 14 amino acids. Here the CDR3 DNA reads TGCAGTGCTAGAGCACTAGGGTTGGGCAATGAGCAGTTCTTC. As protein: CSARALGLGNEQFF.

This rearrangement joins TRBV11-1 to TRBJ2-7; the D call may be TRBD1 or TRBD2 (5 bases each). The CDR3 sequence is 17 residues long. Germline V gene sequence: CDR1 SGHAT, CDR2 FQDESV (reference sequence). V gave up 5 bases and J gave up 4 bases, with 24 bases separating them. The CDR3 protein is CASSDRDPTPGWYEQYF. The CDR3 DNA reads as TGTGCCAGCAGCGACCGGGACCCAACCCCGGGCTGGTACGAGCAGTACTTC.

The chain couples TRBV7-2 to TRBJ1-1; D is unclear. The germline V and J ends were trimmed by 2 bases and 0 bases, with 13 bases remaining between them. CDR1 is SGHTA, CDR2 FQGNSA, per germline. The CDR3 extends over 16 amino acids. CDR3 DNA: TGTGCCAGCAGCTTAAGGATGCTGAGCATGAACACTGAAGCTTTCTTT. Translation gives CASSLRMLSMNTEAFF.

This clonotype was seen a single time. The chain's CDR3 is CTSSQAASGLSNYEQYF. DNA for the CDR3: TGCACCAGCAGCCAAGCCGCCTCGGGACTATCAAACTACGAGCAGTACTTC. This chain links TRBV1 with TRBJ2-7; the table assigns TRBD2, which was not confirmed against the DNA. TRBV1 constitutes a pseudogene. The CDR3 is 17 residues long.